The present T cell receptor (beta chain) was sequenced within a study of T-cell reconstitution after alpha-beta-depleted transplantation in children. This clonotype was recorded a few times. The TCRbeta library was prepared with unique molecular identifiers. MiXCR, applied by TCRdb to the PCR reads, yields one record per CDR3 protein. In the table there are 140,000 to 150,000 distinct CDR3 sequences, about 9% of which are singletons. This clonotype originated in a female patient aged 2 to 10 who had a stem cell transplant for congenital amegakaryocytic thrombocytopenia, so the T cells may come from the graft donor. This specimen consisted of PBMCs, mostly from graft donor cells, obtained 180 days after TCRalphabeta/CD19-depleted stem cell transplant.

CDR3 nucleotide sequence: TGTGCCAGCAGTGAGCGGGGGCCATATAACTATGGCTACACCTTC. This codes for CASSERGPYNYGYTF. The rearrangement uses TRBV2 and TRBJ1-2; a possible D gene is TRBD1 (6 bases). In germline, CDR1 is SNHLY, CDR2 FYNNEI. The CDR3 loop spans 15 amino acids. V was shortened by 3 bases and J by 1 base, with 12 bases between the two germline ends.